These 7 T cell receptor beta chains share one sample of origin, sequenced in a study of T cells in narcolepsy. Sequencing used immunoSEQ multiplex PCR; TCRdb keeps in-frame clones, though not all of them. The repertoire includes about 35,000 clones, over 80% of them detected once, and around 1% sits in the top ten. Sequencing was carried out using memory (CD45RA-) CD4+ T cells from blood. These receptors all come from a human donor in good health.

The chain is built from TRBV7-2 and TRBJ1-3; perhaps TRBD1 as D (6 bases). Germline CDR1 is SGHTA and CDR2 is FQGNSA. This CDR3 has 15 amino acids. With 3 bases removed from V and 4 bases from J, the gap between germline ends came to 13 bases. As DNA, the CDR3 is TGTGCCAGCAGCTTCCGGGGGGGCGTAGGAAACACCATATATTTT. Protein product: CASSFRGGVGNTIYF.

The gene calls are TRBV14 and TRBJ2-7; TRBD2 agrees at 11 bases. The CDR3 totals 16 residues. V shed 0 bases and J 5 bases; nucleotides not matched to a gene: 6. Germline values: CDR1 SGHDN, CDR2 FVKESK. This CDR3 is CASSQDLAGGFHEQYF. CDR3 in DNA: TGTGCCAGCAGCCAAGACCTAGCGGGAGGTTTCCACGAGCAGTACTTC.

The chain recombines TRBV19 with TRBJ2-6; D gene unclear. Germline CDR1 is LNHDA and CDR2 is SQIVND (reference sequence). V was cut by 3 bases and J by 0 bases, with 12 bases left in between. There are 17 residues in the CDR3. The CDR3 coding sequence is TGTGCCAGTAGTATTGGGGTGACCATCTCTGGGGCCAACGTCCTGACTTTC. Its translation: CASSIGVTISGANVLTF.

The V gene is TRBV7-2, the J gene TRBJ1-5; 11 nucleotides match TRBD1. J lost 2 bases, V lost 4 bases, and 10 bases had no gene match. This CDR3 region has 18 residues. Germline assignment: CDR1 SGHTA and CDR2 FQGNSA. CDR3 DNA: TGTGCCAGCAGCTCCGGACAGGGGGCCGGGGTCGGCAATCAGCCCCAGCATTTT. The encoded protein is CASSSGQGAGVGNQPQHF.

The rearrangement uses TRBV7-2 and TRBJ1-6; D is undetermined. Looked up from germline, CDR1 is SGHTA and CDR2 is FQGNSA. The CDR3 is made up of 12 amino acids. The germline V and J ends were trimmed by 5 bases and 4 bases, with 3 bases remaining between them. The CDR3 nucleotides read TGTGCCAGCAGCCCTTATAATTCACCCCTCCACTTT. As protein: CASSPYNSPLHF. Full variable domain (rest looked up from reference TRBV7-2 and TRBJ1-6): GAGVSQSPSNKVTEKGKDVELRCDPISGHTALYWYRQSLGQGLEFLIYFQGNSAPDKSGLPSDRFSAERTGGSVSTLTIQRTQQEDSAVYLCASSPYNSPLHFGNGTRLTVT.

This clone was recorded a few times. The rearrangement joins TRBV7-3 to TRBJ2-5, with 10 bases that match TRBD2. The CDR3 sequence is 18 residues long. With V trimmed by 5 bases and J by 4 bases, 16 bases remained unmatched. Per germline, CDR1 SGHTA and CDR2 FQGTGA. The CDR3 is CASSPSGTSASLGETQYF. In nucleotides, the CDR3 is TGTGCCAGCAGCCCGAGCGGGACTAGCGCGTCATTGGGAGAGACCCAGTACTTC. The full variable domain, rest sourced from reference TRBV7-3 and TRBJ2-5, is GAGVSQTPSNKVTEKGKYVELRCDPISGHTALYWYRQSLGQGPEFLIYFQGTGAADDSGLPNDRFFAVRPEGSVSTLKIQRTERGDSAVYLCASSPSGTSASLGETQYFGPGTRLLVL.

This chain joins TRBV9 and TRBJ2-3; TRBD2 matches at 9 bases. CDR1 is SGDLS, CDR2 YYNGEE, per germline. J gave up 4 bases and V 6 bases, and 9 bases lay outside the gene matches. The CDR3 spans 15 residues. The CDR3 DNA sequence: TGTGCCAGCACCCCCCAGCGGGGGGCTTCAGATACGCAGTATTTT. It encodes CASTPQRGASDTQYF.